A single sample is the source of the 32 T cell receptor beta chains below, sequenced in a study of cytomegalovirus exposure and HLA in healthy donors (dated by TCRdb to the late 2010s). Library preparation used the immunoSEQ multiplex PCR assay. For the multiplex PCR, a mixture combining 60 forward primers for TCR Vbeta segments and 13 reverse primers for TCR Jbeta segments was used. TCRdb re-hosts the immuneACCESS table, in-frame sequences only. Its copies lack some clones; in the studies checked, an unresolved V gene accounts for under half of them, and the cause for the rest is not known. The sample records under 200,000 clones, 65% to 90% of which are singletons. 1.5% to 2% of the sample is in the top ten clones. The specimen was PBMCs. These receptors came from a human donor in good health.

This chain uses TRBV15 with TRBJ1-3; 7 nucleotides agree with TRBD1. The CDR3 loop spans 17 amino acids. V shed 5 bases, J shed 4 bases, and the junction held 14 bases outside the gene matches. CDR1 is LNHNV, CDR2 YYDKDF, per germline (reference sequence). CDR3 residues: CATSASETTGYGNTIYF. CDR3 in DNA: TGTGCCACCAGCGCGAGCGAAACGACAGGGTACGGAAACACCATATATTTT.

The gene calls are TRBV11-3 and TRBJ1-1, with D uncertain. The CDR3 loop spans 17 amino acids. V gave up 0 bases and J gave up 7 bases, with 21 bases separating them. The germline V gene has CDR1 SGHNT and CDR2 YENEEA. CDR3 in amino acids: CASSLDFVLGRRSEAFF. CDR3 coding DNA: TGTGCCAGCAGCTTAGATTTCGTTTTGGGTAGAAGGAGTGAAGCTTTCTTT.

The rearrangement links TRBV11-3 to TRBJ2-2; D is uncertain. Germline-derived CDR1 and CDR2 are SGHNT and YENEEA. This CDR3 is built from 14 residues. Trimming cost V 2 bases and J 0 bases, with 4 bases left between them. The CDR3, as DNA: TGTGCCAGCAGCTTAAATACGAACACCGGGGAGCTGTTTTTT. Its translation is CASSLNTNTGELFF.

This chain links TRBV5-4 with TRBJ1-3, with D hard to call. CDR1 is SGHNT and CDR2 is YYREEE in the germline V gene (reference sequence). The CDR3 sequence is 14 residues long. Trimming left V 4 bases short and J 4 bases short, with 12 bases between. The CDR3 DNA reads TGTGCCAGCAGCCTGGGTACGGTCGGAAACACCATATATTTT. As protein: CASSLGTVGNTIYF. Together with reference TRBV5-4 and TRBJ1-3, the CDR3 gives the full variable domain: ETGVTQSPTHLIKTRGQQVTLRCSSQSGHNTVSWYQQALGQGPQFIFQYYREEENGRGNFPPRFSGLQFPNYSSELNVNALELDDSALYLCASSLGTVGNTIYFGEGSWLTVV.

The genes are TRBV7-8 and TRBJ1-4; D is possibly TRBD1 (5 bases). The V gene's germline CDR1 is SGHVS and CDR2 FQNEAQ. The CDR3 consists of 16 residues. V was pared by 6 bases and J by 6 bases, with 20 bases between. As DNA, the CDR3 is TGTGCCAGCAGACCGGATCAGGGTGCTATATATGAAAAACTGTTTTTT. This encodes CASRPDQGAIYEKLFF.

As concerns this clone: One end of the junction fails to match germline, which may point to a read error. The same CDR3 is also encoded by other DNA sequences in this sample. This chain uses TRBV5-1 with TRBJ1-1; possible D gene TRBD1, 5 bases. The CDR3 runs 14 residues. Per germline, CDR1 SGHRS and CDR2 YFSETQ. Here the CDR3 reads CASSLAGMNTEAFF. DNA of the CDR3: TGTGCCAGCAGCTTGGCAGGGATGAACACTGAAGCTTTCTTT.

As for this clone: The conserved phenylalanine or tryptophan normally closing the CDR3 is absent here, so this likely arose from a read error. This chain joins TRBV29-1 and TRBJ2-7, with 8 bases aligning to TRBD2. Germline loops: CDR1 SQVTM, CDR2 ANQGSEA. This CDR3 contains 17 residues. Losses at the gene ends were 1 base for V and 3 bases for J; bases not matched to a gene: 14. The CDR3 DNA follows: TGCAGCGTTGAAGGATCGATATCGGGGGGGCCGAACTACGAGCAGTACTTA. This translates into CSVEGSISGGPNYEQYL.

The rearrangement uses TRBV4-3 and TRBJ1-3, with TRBD1 as a possible D gene (6 bases). Trimming pared 3 bases from V and 4 bases from J, leaving 22 bases between. Per germline, CDR1 LGHNA and CDR2 YSLEER. CDR3 length equals 18 residues. DNA of the CDR3: TGCGCCAGCAGCCAGACTGTCAAGTATCAGGGGTCCGGAAACACCATATATTTT. As protein: CASSQTVKYQGSGNTIYF.

This sequence joins TRBV5-6 and TRBJ2-7; weak D call: TRBD1 (5 bases). Germline CDR1 is SGHDT and CDR2 is YYEEEE. The CDR3 runs 14 residues. Trimming stripped 3 bases from V and 4 bases from J, with 14 bases between. The CDR3 loop is CASSSYGHSYEQYF. CDR3 nucleotides: TGTGCCAGCAGCTCATATGGACACTCTTACGAGCAGTACTTC.

The sample holds one count of this clone. The chain couples TRBV7-9 to TRBJ1-2, with D unclear. This CDR3 has 13 amino acids. Germline assignment: CDR1 SEHNR and CDR2 FQNEAQ (reference sequence). V dropped 5 bases and J dropped 8 bases, with 15 bases sitting between them. The CDR3 reads CASSPGTGRGYTF. The CDR3 DNA sequence: TGTGCCAGCAGCCCCGGAACGGGGAGAGGCTACACCTTC.

The rearrangement joins TRBV5-4 to TRBJ1-6; 12 positions agree with TRBD1. Germline CDR1 reads SGHNT; CDR2 reads YYREEE (reference sequence). The CDR3 spans 17 residues. Losses at the gene ends were 0 bases for V and 7 bases for J; bases not matched to a gene: 5. The CDR3 loop reads CASSLGGQGARNSPLHF. CDR3 nucleotides: TGTGCCAGCAGCTTGGGGGGACAGGGGGCGAGGAATTCACCCCTCCACTTT.

This clone was found once. The chain employs TRBV4-3 and TRBJ2-2; D is uncertain. This CDR3 contains 12 residues. Germline CDR1 reads LGHNA; CDR2 reads YSLEER. V shed 4 bases and J shed 7 bases, with 7 bases lying between them. The CDR3 loop reads CASSPGRGELFF. The CDR3 DNA reads as TGCGCCAGCAGCCCTGGGCGCGGGGAGCTGTTTTTT.

The rearrangement uses TRBV6-4 and TRBJ2-2, with unresolved D. Germline-derived CDR1 and CDR2 are MRHNA and SNTAGT. The V end was cut by 0 bases, the J end by 3 bases, with 11 bases between. This CDR3 has 16 residues. For the CDR3, the DNA is TGTGCCAGCAGTGACTCGAGTACTGCGGACACCGGGGAGCTGTTTTTT. This encodes CASSDSSTADTGELFF.

As for this clone: This specimen includes other DNA sequences encoding the same CDR3. This chain connects TRBV4-1 to TRBJ1-2; 7 bases line up with TRBD1. Germline V lookup: CDR1 MGHRA, CDR2 YSYEKL. Germline trimming cut 1 base from V and 4 bases from J; bases unmatched to any gene: 6. This CDR3 comprises 15 residues. In DNA form, the CDR3 reads TGCGCCAGCAGCCAAGGTCCGACAGGGATCTATGGCTACACCTTC. This gives the protein CASSQGPTGIYGYTF.

The chain carries TRBV6-6 and TRBJ1-5; TRBD1 agrees at 7 bases. Germline CDR1 is MNHNY and CDR2 is SVGAGI (reference sequence). The CDR3 consists of 13 residues. V dropped 6 bases and J dropped 6; count of bases not matched to a gene: 5. The CDR3 sequence: CASRQQGLQPQHF. The CDR3, as DNA: TGTGCCAGCAGGCAACAGGGGCTTCAGCCCCAGCATTTT.

The gene calls are TRBV5-4 and TRBJ2-7; 7 bases align to TRBD1. Per germline, CDR1 SGHNT and CDR2 YYREEE (reference sequence). The V gene end was trimmed by 1 base and the J gene end by 12 bases; junction bases not matched to a gene: 10. This CDR3 is 13 amino acids long. The CDR3 region has the DNA TGTGCCAGCAGCTTGAGGGACAGCCCAGGGGGGTACTTC. As protein: CASSLRDSPGGYF.

The chain recombines TRBV6-1 with TRBJ2-1, with TRBD1 identical over 11 bases. Per germline, CDR1 MNHNS and CDR2 SASEGT. The length of the CDR3 is 15 residues. The J segment lost 12 bases and the V segment lost 3 bases, leaving 10 bases of the junction unmatched. This CDR3 reads CASSEAGTGGGGQFF. CDR3 DNA sequence: TGTGCCAGCAGTGAGGCCGGGACAGGGGGGGGTGGGCAGTTCTTC.

The chain links TRBV6-5 to TRBJ2-7; weak D call: TRBD2 (5 bases). The germline V gene has CDR1 MNHEY and CDR2 SVGAGI. The length of the CDR3 is 14 residues. V was cut by 6 bases and J by 1 base, with 13 bases left in between. The DNA for the CDR3 is TGTGCCAGCAGAACCCCCCGGGGTTCCTACGAGCAGTACTTC. It translates to CASRTPRGSYEQYF.

The genes are TRBV7-9 and TRBJ2-7; D possibly corresponds to TRBD1 (6 bases). V lost 4 bases and J 3 bases, leaving 10 bases between the germline ends. The CDR3 is 13 amino acids. Germline V gene sequence: CDR1 SEHNR, CDR2 FQNEAQ (reference sequence). CDR3 protein: CASSYRDIYEQYF. The CDR3 DNA sequence: TGTGCCAGCAGCTACCGGGACATCTACGAGCAGTACTTC.

This chain links TRBV4-2 with TRBJ2-3, with D possibly TRBD2 on 7 matching bases. The V gene lost 0 bases and the J gene lost 7 bases, with 14 bases spanning the gap. The germline V gene has CDR1 LGHNA and CDR2 YNFKEQ. This CDR3 spans 15 amino acids. The CDR3 sequence is CASSQELEGGYTQYF. The CDR3 DNA reads TGTGCCAGCAGCCAAGAATTAGAGGGGGGGTATACGCAGTATTTT.

The rearrangement links TRBV2 to TRBJ1-2, with 9 nucleotides matching TRBD1. This CDR3 has 15 amino acids. With V trimmed by 7 bases and J by 4 bases, 10 bases remained unmatched. The germline V gene encodes CDR1 SNHLY and CDR2 FYNNEI. CDR3 protein: CASTSQGAPVYGYTF. CDR3 nucleotides: TGTGCCAGCACCTCACAGGGGGCGCCGGTCTATGGCTACACCTTC.

The chain recombines TRBV2 with TRBJ1-1, with D perhaps TRBD1 (6 bases). Germline V CDR1 and CDR2: SNHLY, FYNNEI. The CDR3 is 14 amino acids. V was clipped by 4 bases and J by 0 bases, with 9 bases between them. The CDR3 sequence is CASSAEGVNTEAFF. CDR3 DNA: TGTGCCAGCAGTGCCGAGGGGGTGAACACTGAAGCTTTCTTT. The full variable domain, completed using reference TRBV2 and TRBJ1-1, is EPEVTQTPSHQVTQMGQEVILRCVPISNHLYFYWYRQILGQKVEFLVSFYNNEISEKSEIFDDQFSVERPDGSNFTLKIRSTKLEDSAMYFCASSAEGVNTEAFFGQGTRLTVV.

The chain combines TRBV13 with TRBJ1-2; D is perhaps TRBD1 (6 bases). Germline V gene lookup returns CDR1 PRHDT and CDR2 FYEKMQ (reference sequence). V shed 1 base and J shed 8 bases, with 14 bases lying between them. The CDR3 sequence is 14 residues long. The DNA for the CDR3 is TGTGCCAGCAGCTTAGAGCAGGGGTTGAGGGGCTACACCTTC. Its translation is CASSLEQGLRGYTF.

The rearrangement links TRBV5-4 to TRBJ1-1; the D gene is possibly TRBD1 (5 bases). Germline CDR1 and CDR2: SGHNT and YYREEE (reference sequence). The CDR3 contains 12 residues. Trimming left V 5 bases short and J 6 bases short, with 11 bases between. CDR3 in DNA: TGTGCCAGCAGTGGGGGGTACCCTGAAGCTTTCTTT. Its translation is CASSGGYPEAFF. The full variable domain, completed using reference TRBV5-4 and TRBJ1-1, is ETGVTQSPTHLIKTRGQQVTLRCSSQSGHNTVSWYQQALGQGPQFIFQYYREEENGRGNFPPRFSGLQFPNYSSELNVNALELDDSALYLCASSGGYPEAFFGQGTRLTVV.

The V and J genes are TRBV7-2 and TRBJ2-7; D gene unclear. Germline CDR1 SGHTA, CDR2 FQGNSA. The germline V and J ends were trimmed by 5 bases and 6 bases, with 17 bases remaining between them. This CDR3 contains 14 residues. The CDR3 protein is CASSIDTTLGEQYF. The DNA for the CDR3 is TGTGCCAGCAGCATTGACACGACCCTGGGCGAGCAGTACTTC.

A few counts support this clone. V and J are TRBV11-3 and TRBJ2-5; TRBD2 is a possible D gene (7 bases). Trimming removed 3 bases at V and 3 bases at J, with 11 bases between. This CDR3 spans 14 amino acids. Germline CDR1 SGHNT, CDR2 YENEEA. CDR3 DNA: TGTGCCAGCAGCTTTAGGGGGGGGGAAGAGACCCAGTACTTC. Protein: CASSFRGGEETQYF.

A single count supports this clone. The rearrangement uses TRBV15 and TRBJ2-5; possible D gene TRBD2, 5 bases. Trimming took off 3 bases at V and 6 bases at J, with 14 bases between the two ends. Germline CDR1 is LNHNV and CDR2 is YYDKDF (reference sequence). The CDR3 spans 14 residues. The CDR3 is CATSRTEVGKTQYF. CDR3 coding DNA: TGTGCCACCAGCAGGACGGAGGTGGGGAAGACCCAGTACTTC.

This chain uses TRBV19 with TRBJ2-6, with TRBD1 as a possible D gene (5 bases). Germline CDR1 LNHDA, CDR2 SQIVND (reference sequence). V was shortened by 4 bases and J by 2 bases, with 15 bases between the two germline ends. CDR3 length equals 17 residues. The CDR3 DNA sequence: TGTGCCAGTAGTAGGTGGGGCGCTAGACCTGGGGCCAACGTCCTGACTTTC. Translated: CASSRWGARPGANVLTF. Full variable domain (remainder filled in from reference TRBV19 and TRBJ2-6): DGGITQSPKYLFRKEGQNVTLSCEQNLNHDAMYWYRQDPGQGLRLIYYSQIVNDFQKGDIAEGYSVSREKKESFPLTVTSAQKNPTAFYLCASSRWGARPGANVLTFGAGSRLTVL.

This rearrangement joins TRBV11-2 to TRBJ1-1; D not certain. The V end was cut by 1 base, the J end by 3 bases, with 12 bases between. This CDR3 region has 15 residues. Germline values: CDR1 SGHAT, CDR2 FQNNGV. CDR3 coding DNA: TGTGCCAGCAGCTTAGTGCGGGGAACGCACACTGAAGCTTTCTTT. It is translated as CASSLVRGTHTEAFF.

This sequence joins TRBV7-7 and TRBJ2-5, with D possibly TRBD1 on 7 matching bases. The J call may be incorrect, as the DNA end agrees better with TRBJ2-7. Looked up from germline, CDR1 is SSHAT and CDR2 is FNYEAQ (reference sequence). The CDR3 is 14 amino acids. The CDR3 reads CASSPETGRYEQYF. The CDR3 nucleotides read TGTGCCAGCAGCCCAGAGACAGGGAGGTACGAGCAGTACTTC.

The chain links TRBV5-1 to TRBJ2-1, with 13 bases fitting TRBD2. The CDR3 contains 16 residues. Looked up from germline, CDR1 is SGHRS and CDR2 is YFSETQ. V gave up 4 bases and J gave up 4 bases; unmatched junction bases: 5. CDR3 in amino acids: CASSPGTSGVYNEQFF. The CDR3 coding sequence is TGCGCCAGCAGCCCCGGGACTAGCGGGGTTTACAATGAGCAGTTCTTC.

V is TRBV10-3 and J is TRBJ1-1, with 10 bases aligning to TRBD1. V was pared by 9 bases and J by 2 bases, with 3 bases of the junction left unmatched. Germline CDR1 and CDR2: ENHRY and SYGVKD. CDR3 length: 13 amino acids. Here the CDR3 DNA reads TGTGCCATTGGGACAGGGGAAAACACTGAAGCTTTCTTT. It translates to CAIGTGENTEAFF.